The rows below give T cell receptor beta chains drawn from one sample of a study of tumour-infiltrating T cells in Burkitt lymphoma. The protocol was immunoSEQ multiplex PCR, while the TCRdb copy is restricted to in-frame clones and leaves out a portion. Of about 50,000 clones listed, around 31% are singletons. The source material was tumor tissue. These receptors were collected from a human donor with Burkitt lymphoma. Both conserved end residues are part of each CDR3. Each record gives: clone size, V gene, CDR3 length, J gene, CDR3 protein. The listing skips clone size in some rows; elsewhere it reads once, few, many or a size class.

size: .; V: TRBV18; length: 14; J: TRBJ2-7; CDR3: CASSPPGTQYEQYF
size: few; V: TRBV5-4; length: 15; J: TRBJ2-3; CDR3: CASSLLAGATDTQYF
size: .; V: TRBV6-6; length: 12; J: TRBJ1-2; CDR3: CASRQGGYGYTF
size: few; V: TRBV5-1; length: 16; J: TRBJ2-7; CDR3: CASSLEPSGGPYEQYF
size: few; V: TRBV6-6; length: 15; J: TRBJ1-2; CDR3: CASSYGDQVKYGYTF
size: once; V: TRBV7-2; length: 15; J: TRBJ2-3; CDR3: CASSPSPQTSSAQYF
size: .; V: TRBV7-2; length: 13; J: TRBJ1-6; CDR3: CASTPTGNSPLHF
size: .; V: TRBV6-1; length: 12; J: TRBJ1-5; CDR3: CACGPLYQPQHF
size: .; V: TRBV19; length: 12; J: TRBJ1-6; CDR3: CASGDYNSPLHF
size: .; V: TRBV28; length: 15; J: TRBJ2-5; CDR3: CATRTPGLGAETQYF
size: .; V: TRBV11-2; length: 14; J: TRBJ2-3; CDR3: CASSLGAITDTQYF
size: .; V: TRBV25-1; length: 17; J: TRBJ2-3; CDR3: CASSEYPILSSTDTQYF
size: few; V: TRBV5-4; length: 16; J: TRBJ2-6; CDR3: CASSLGQSSGANVLTF
size: few; V: TRBV4-2; length: 15; J: TRBJ2-3; CDR3: CASSYLAGGTDTQYF
size: .; V: TRBV11-1; length: 15; J: TRBJ1-1; CDR3: CASSIAGQGNTEAFF
size: .; V: TRBV18; length: 13; J: TRBJ1-2; CDR3: CASSPTGGSGYTF
size: .; V: TRBV29-1; length: 14; J: TRBJ2-1; CDR3: CSVGWPGAGNEQFF
size: .; V: TRBV6-5; length: 13; J: TRBJ2-1; CDR3: CASSYPGHNEQFF
size: .; V: TRBV30; length: 14; J: TRBJ2-3; CDR3: CAWSEGGSTDTQYF
size: .; V: TRBV6-1; length: 15; J: TRBJ1-5; CDR3: CASTHGQSSNQPQHF
size: few; V: TRBV6-5; length: 11; J: TRBJ2-2; CDR3: CAAKGGRELFF
size: .; V: TRBV2; length: 13; J: TRBJ1-1; CDR3: CASNRQGHTEAFF
size: few; V: TRBV4-3; length: 16; J: TRBJ1-2; CDR3: CASSQDLVGDDYGYTF
size: .; V: TRBV27; length: 13; J: TRBJ1-4; CDR3: CASSLSKGLKLFF
size: .; V: TRBV5-6; length: 13; J: TRBJ1-1; CDR3: CASSPRAGAEAFF
size: .; V: TRBV6-6; length: 14; J: TRBJ1-2; CDR3: CASSYGTATYGYTF
size: few; V: TRBV10-3; length: 16; J: TRBJ2-1; CDR3: CAISAYTGTGDGEQFF
size: few; V: TRBV7-9; length: 14; J: TRBJ2-3; CDR3: CASSLGSGGDTQYF
size: .; V: TRBV4-2; length: 16; J: TRBJ2-1; CDR3: CASSQLGRGVYNEQFF
size: few; V: TRBV23-1; length: 15; J: TRBJ2-2; CDR3: CASSPQGDVAGELFF
size: .; V: TRBV7-9; length: 11; J: TRBJ2-5; CDR3: CASSSEETQYF
size: .; V: TRBV6-5; length: 13; J: TRBJ2-5; CDR3: CASSYGVQETQYF
size: .; V: TRBV2; length: 13; J: TRBJ1-1; CDR3: CASSEGEGSGAFF
size: .; V: TRBV29-1; length: 13; J: TRBJ1-2; CDR3: CSVGGPPKGGYTF
size: .; V: TRBV5-4; length: 13; J: TRBJ1-2; CDR3: CASSLNRDYGYTF
size: .; V: TRBV25-1; length: 15; J: TRBJ1-1; CDR3: CASSEMAGGVAEAFF
size: .; V: TRBV7-6; length: 15; J: TRBJ2-1; CDR3: CASSPRGISYNEQFF
size: .; V: TRBV18; length: 14; J: TRBJ1-1; CDR3: CASSRGGLGTEAFF
size: few; V: TRBV7-2; length: 13; J: TRBJ2-3; CDR3: CASSSYKGADQYF
size: few; V: TRBV30; length: 14; J: TRBJ1-6; CDR3: CALSVTSDNSPLHF
size: .; V: TRBV7-9; length: 14; J: TRBJ2-5; CDR3: CASSLFGGMETQYF
size: .; V: TRBV5-8; length: 12; J: TRBJ2-4; CDR3: CASSLGPGAGNF
size: few; V: TRBV6-6; length: 16; J: TRBJ2-2; CDR3: CASSRTPAGGAGELFF
size: .; V: TRBV7-9; length: 14; J: TRBJ1-2; CDR3: CASSSRGASQGYTF
size: few; V: TRBV5-1; length: 16; J: TRBJ1-2; CDR3: CASSLEVTGGRGGYTF
size: once; V: TRBV6-5; length: 14; J: TRBJ2-7; CDR3: CASSESLLSYEQYF
size: .; V: TRBV7-2; length: 15; J: TRBJ1-6; CDR3: CASSLAALGSPPLHF
size: .; V: TRBV5-6; length: 12; J: TRBJ1-2; CDR3: CASSGEGRGYTF
size: .; V: TRBV7-9; length: 17; J: TRBJ2-3; CDR3: CASSLATGAGGADTQYF
size: .; V: TRBV5-1; length: 14; J: TRBJ2-7; CDR3: CASSLRQGGYEQYF
size: .; V: TRBV28; length: 15; J: TRBJ1-2; CDR3: CASGRARGRNYGYTF
size: .; V: TRBV2; length: 15; J: TRBJ1-2; CDR3: CASTRERTVNYGYTF
size: few; V: TRBV7-9; length: 15; J: TRBJ2-5; CDR3: CASSPLGGIGETQYF
size: .; V: TRBV6-1; length: 15; J: TRBJ2-7; CDR3: CASSESTGKFHEQYF
size: few; V: TRBV7-2; length: 16; J: TRBJ1-3; CDR3: CASSLVSAGMRNTIYF
size: .; V: TRBV9; length: 14; J: TRBJ2-3; CDR3: CASSALPLTDTQYF
size: .; V: TRBV19; length: 15; J: TRBJ2-5; CDR3: CASSNLAGHQETQYF
size: .; V: TRBV4-2; length: 18; J: TRBJ2-3; CDR3: CASSQALAGGLRTDTQYF
size: .; V: TRBV4-3; length: 16; J: TRBJ2-5; CDR3: CASSHGERDSRETQYF